Below are 32 T cell receptor beta chains sequenced from a single sample in a study of T cells in Graves' hyperthyroidism and ophthalmopathy. Amplified regions were TCR beta CDR3 sequences from RNA transcripts. HTBI primers were employed in a first-round RT-PCR of the TCR CDR3. Using its own MiXCR run on the multiplex PCR reads, TCRdb lists one record per CDR3 protein. Among approximately 590,000 distinct CDR3 sequences listed, around 16% were seen once. The specimen was blood. These receptors all come from a woman aged 25 to 39 with Graves' hyperthyroidism.

V and J are TRBV13 and TRBJ2-1; unclear D gene. V was shortened by 1 base and J by 6 bases, with 10 bases between the two germline ends. Germline V CDR1 and CDR2: PRHDT, FYEKMQ (reference sequence). This CDR3 spans 14 amino acids. The CDR3 sequence: CASSLDSYFNEQFF. CDR3 nucleotides: TGTGCCAGCAGCTTAGACAGTTATTTCAATGAGCAGTTCTTC.

This clonotype was counted a single time. This may arise from a read error, as a much more abundant clone is one base away. This sequence joins TRBV7-2 and TRBJ2-7; 9 positions agree with TRBD2. V shed 8 bases, J shed 7 bases, and the junction held 12 bases outside the gene matches. CDR3 size: 14 residues. Germline CDR1 reads SGHTA; CDR2 reads FQGNSA. In nucleotides, the CDR3 is TGTGCCAGCGCGGCGGGAGGGCCCCGGGGTGAGCAGTACTTC. Translation: CASAAGGPRGEQYF.

This clonotype was observed at least ten times. V and J are TRBV20-1 and TRBJ2-2, with D perhaps matching TRBD2 (6 bases). Germline V gene lookup returns CDR1 DFQATT and CDR2 SNEGSKA (reference sequence). Trimming shortened V by 6 bases and J by 1 base, and 12 bases separated the two germline ends. This CDR3 contains 14 residues. CDR3: CSASGGKNTGELFF. The DNA for the CDR3 is TGCAGTGCCTCAGGAGGGAAGAACACCGGGGAGCTGTTTTTT.

Many counts were recorded for this clonotype. The chain employs TRBV2 and TRBJ1-3; D ambiguous. CDR3 length: 13 residues. From germline, CDR1 is SNHLY and CDR2 FYNNEI. Between the trimmed V and J ends, which lost 8 bases and 4 bases, there was a span of 12 bases. The CDR3 bases are TGTGCCAGCGACCCATCCCAGGGAAACACCATATATTTT. Amino acid sequence: CASDPSQGNTIYF.

Details on this clonotype: This may arise from a read error, as a much more abundant clone is one base away. The V gene is TRBV30, the J gene TRBJ2-1, with 9 bases lining up with TRBD2. Trimming at V came to 2 bases and at J to 4 bases, leaving 6 bases not matched to a gene. This CDR3 spans 15 amino acids. Germline-derived CDR1 and CDR2 are GTSNPN and SVGIG (reference sequence). The CDR3 spells CAWSPVLAGYNEQFF. The DNA for the CDR3 is TGTGCCTGGAGTCCTGTGCTAGCGGGATACAATGAGCAGTTCTTC.

This clonotype occurred many times. The chain has TRBV12-3 or TRBV12-4 and TRBJ2-7; 7 bases fit TRBD2. Trimming took 3 bases from V and 7 from J; bases not matched to a gene: 9. The CDR3 runs 14 residues. The CDR3 protein is CASSFAGVQAEQYF. DNA for the CDR3: TGTGCCAGCAGTTTTGCGGGAGTTCAGGCGGAGCAGTACTTC.

This clonotype has a count of ten or more. The chain joins TRBV6-1 to TRBJ2-7; 10 bases are shared with TRBD2. The CDR3 has 15 amino acids. Germline CDR1 and CDR2: MNHNS and SASEGT. Germline trimming cut 3 bases from V and 3 bases from J; bases unmatched to any gene: 5. The CDR3 region is CASSELAGELYEQYF. Here the CDR3 DNA reads TGTGCCAGCAGTGAGCTAGCGGGAGAGCTCTACGAGCAGTACTTC.

The chain joins TRBV9 to TRBJ1-1; TRBD1 is a possible D gene (5 bases). This CDR3 has 14 amino acids. The V end was cut by 2 bases, the J end by 4 bases, with 12 bases between. Germline V lookup: CDR1 SGDLS, CDR2 YYNGEE. The CDR3 protein is CASSVSGALTEAFF. CDR3 DNA sequence: TGTGCCAGCAGCGTTTCTGGGGCCCTCACTGAAGCTTTCTTT.

The V gene is TRBV18, the J gene TRBJ2-7, with D possibly being TRBD1 (5 bases). V was clipped by 0 bases and J by 2 bases, with 5 bases between them. The CDR3 is 13 residues long. Germline V gene sequence: CDR1 KGHSH, CDR2 LQKENI. In nucleotides, the CDR3 is TGTGCCAGCTCACCACCGGACACCTACGAGCAGTACTTC. Translated: CASSPPDTYEQYF.

This chain uses TRBV11-2 with TRBJ2-7; 9 bases agree with TRBD2. Germline trimming cut 6 bases from V and 7 bases from J; bases unmatched to any gene: 10. The germline V gene encodes CDR1 SGHAT and CDR2 FQNNGV. This CDR3 has 14 residues. The CDR3 DNA reads TGTGCCAGCAGACTTACTAGCGGGCGCTGGGAGCAGTACTTC. Amino acid sequence: CASRLTSGRWEQYF. The variable domain in full, with the rest retrieved from reference TRBV11-2 and TRBJ2-7, is EAGVAQSPRYKIIEKRQSVAFWCNPISGHATLYWYQQILGQGPKLLIQFQNNGVVDDSQLPKDRFSAERLKGVDSTLKIQPAKLEDSAVYLCASRLTSGRWEQYFGPGTRLTVT.

This clonotype has more than one count but fewer than ten. The chain couples TRBV9 to TRBJ2-5, with TRBD2 matching over 10 bases. Germline V gene data show CDR1 as SGDLS and CDR2 as YYNGEE. The CDR3 extends over 15 amino acids. J was trimmed by 2 bases and V by 7 bases; bases with no gene match: 8. CDR3 DNA: TGTGCCAGCGCGGGTCTAGCGGGAGATCAAGAGACCCAGTACTTC. Translation: CASAGLAGDQETQYF.

This clonotype was counted only a few times. The V call is TRBV10-3, the J call TRBJ2-7, with 7 nucleotides matching TRBD2. J gave up 1 base and V 4 bases, and 10 bases lay outside the gene matches. This CDR3 region has 16 residues. CDR1 is ENHRY, CDR2 SYGVKD, per germline. The CDR3: CAISGKVSGVSYEQYF. The CDR3 bases are TGTGCCATCAGTGGGAAAGTCAGCGGGGTATCCTACGAGCAGTACTTC.

This clonotype was seen only a few times. A read error may be the cause here, since a much bigger clone is one base away. The chain combines TRBV7-9 with TRBJ2-5; D may be TRBD2 (6 bases). The germline CDR1 and CDR2 sequences are SEHNR and FQNEAQ (reference sequence). The CDR3 runs to 14 residues. CDR3 amino acids: CASSFGGDSETQCF. The CDR3, as DNA: TGTGCCAGCAGCTTTGGAGGGGATTCGGAGACCCAGTGCTTC.

This clonotype was observed at least ten times. J is TRBJ1-3 and V is TRBV28, with TRBD1 identical over 7 bases. The CDR3 has 15 residues. From germline, CDR1 is MDHEN and CDR2 SYDVKM. V was pared by 5 bases and J by 3 bases, with 7 bases of the junction left unmatched. CDR3 nucleotides: TGTGCCAGCAGTGGCTCTACAGGGGTTGGAAACACCATATATTTT. Protein product: CASSGSTGVGNTIYF. The complete variable domain, with remaining parts taken from reference TRBV28 and TRBJ1-3, reads DVKVTQSSRYLVKRTGEKVFLECVQDMDHENMFWYRQDPGLGLRLIYFSYDVKMKEKGDIPEGYSVSREKKERFSLILESASTNQTSMYLCASSGSTGVGNTIYFGEGSWLTVV.

The chain recombines TRBV20-1 with TRBJ1-4; D ambiguous. In germline, CDR1 is DFQATT, CDR2 SNEGSKA (reference sequence). With 4 bases removed from V and 5 bases from J, the gap between germline ends came to 11 bases. The CDR3 totals 13 residues. The CDR3 bases are TGCAGTGCTACTTCCGACGGGAATGAAAAACTGTTTTTT. Amino acid sequence: CSATSDGNEKLFF.

This clonotype was counted between two and nine times. The V gene is TRBV6-1, the J gene TRBJ2-1, with 13 bases aligning to TRBD2. CDR3 length: 16 residues. The junction had 7 bases not matched to a gene; V was cut back by 5 bases and J by 6 bases. The germline V gene encodes CDR1 MNHNS and CDR2 SASEGT. The CDR3 reads CASSSLTSGRANEQFF. Here the CDR3 DNA reads TGTGCCAGCAGTTCCCTAACTAGCGGGAGGGCCAATGAGCAGTTCTTC.

This rearrangement joins TRBV6-1 to TRBJ2-7; TRBD1 might be the D (5 bases). The V gene lost 6 bases and the J gene lost 5 bases, with 11 bases spanning the gap. The length of the CDR3 is 12 residues. CDR1 MNHNS and CDR2 SASEGT come from the germline V gene. The CDR3 here is CASRPNRNEQYF. The DNA of the CDR3 is TGTGCCAGCAGGCCTAACAGGAACGAGCAGTACTTC.

Notes on this clonotype: Given the absence of the conserved phenylalanine or tryptophan at the CDR3 end, a read error is likely. This chain uses TRBV9 with TRBJ2-7; 10 nucleotides line up with TRBD2. The CDR3 is 17 residues long. Germline CDR1 is SGDLS and CDR2 is YYNGEE. V gave up 6 bases and J gave up 5 bases; unmatched junction bases: 17. This CDR3 is CASNLHAGLAGVHEQYL. DNA for the CDR3: TGTGCCAGCAACCTCCACGCGGGGCTAGCGGGAGTCCACGAGCAGTACCTC.

This clonotype was seen repeatedly, ten times or more. The rearrangement uses TRBV30 and TRBJ1-2; possibly TRBD1 for D (5 bases). Germline-derived CDR1 and CDR2 are GTSNPN and SVGIG (reference sequence). The CDR3 consists of 13 residues. With 4 bases removed from V and 8 bases from J, the gap between germline ends came to 17 bases. CDR3 residues: CAWNPIRDGGYTF. The CDR3 bases are TGTGCCTGGAATCCCATAAGGGACGGAGGCTACACCTTC.

The chain is built from TRBV19 and TRBJ1-2; D possibly corresponds to TRBD1 (6 bases). CDR3 length equals 13 residues. The ends were cut back, 7 bases at V and 3 bases at J, with 12 bases in the middle. From germline, CDR1 is LNHDA and CDR2 SQIVND (reference sequence). The CDR3 loop is CASNTGRDYGYTF. CDR3 bases: TGTGCCAGTAACACAGGGCGGGACTATGGCTACACCTTC.

This clonotype has more than one count but fewer than ten. CDR3 loop: CASSLGQTRGYTF. DNA for the CDR3: TGTGCCAGCAGCCTCGGACAGACGCGTGGCTACACCTTC. The V gene is TRBV5-8, the J gene TRBJ1-2; possible D gene TRBD1, 6 bases. V lost 4 bases and J 7 bases, leaving 14 bases between the germline ends. This CDR3 comprises 13 residues. CDR1 SGHTS and CDR2 YDEGEE come from the germline V gene.

J is TRBJ2-7 and V is TRBV12-3 or TRBV12-4; 7 nucleotides match TRBD1. This CDR3 is built from 15 residues. V was clipped by 2 bases and J by 2 bases; unmatched bases: 6. CDR3 nucleotides: TGTGCCAGCAGTTTACTTCAGGGGGTTCCCTACGAGCAGTACTTC. Translated: CASSLLQGVPYEQYF.

This clonotype occurred many times. This chain joins TRBV9 and TRBJ1-1, with 8 bases aligning to TRBD1. Germline lookup yields CDR1 SGDLS and CDR2 YYNGEE. This CDR3 has 14 amino acids. Germline trimming cut 5 bases from V and 2 bases from J; bases unmatched to any gene: 5. CDR3 DNA sequence: TGTGCCAGCAGGGACGACAGGGGAAACACTGAAGCTTTCTTT. Translating it yields CASRDDRGNTEAFF.

This clonotype was detected a few times. The chain combines TRBV3-1 with TRBJ1-4; D is unresolved. Germline CDR1 reads LGHDT; CDR2 reads YNNKEL (reference sequence). This CDR3 contains 14 residues. The V end was cut by 5 bases, the J end by 6 bases, with 13 bases between. The CDR3, as DNA: TGTGCCAGCAGCAGGATAGGGAGTCATGAAAAACTGTTTTTT. The encoded protein is CASSRIGSHEKLFF.

There are many counts of this clonotype. V gene TRBV5-1 combines with J gene TRBJ1-2; D call uncertain. Deletions cut 0 bases from V and 6 bases from J, with 15 bases between. The CDR3 is made up of 15 amino acids. Germline CDR1 and CDR2: SGHRS and YFSETQ. The CDR3 DNA follows: TGCGCCAGCAGCTTGGCCGACCGAACCTCGGATGGCTACACCTTC. This translates into CASSLADRTSDGYTF.

This chain connects TRBV6-6 to TRBJ1-3; unclear D gene. The CDR3 extends over 16 amino acids. The germline V gene has CDR1 MNHNY and CDR2 SVGAGI (reference sequence). Trimming pared 2 bases from V and 0 bases from J, leaving 11 bases between. Here the CDR3 reads CASSYRRDYSGNTIYF. The CDR3 nucleotides read TGTGCCAGCAGTTACCGGCGCGACTACTCTGGAAACACCATATATTTT.

The chain has TRBV6-5 and TRBJ1-2; 7 bases are shared with TRBD1. V lost 0 bases, J lost 1 base, and 14 bases stayed unmatched. The germline V gene has CDR1 MNHEY and CDR2 SVGAGI. This CDR3 spans 19 amino acids. CDR3 residues: CASSYSFTGTEDLNYGYTF. CDR3 nucleotides: TGTGCCAGCAGTTACTCTTTCACCGGGACAGAAGATCTTAACTATGGCTACACCTTC.

A remark on this clonotype: A read error is possible here, since a much larger clone lies one base away. The chain uses TRBV3-1 and TRBJ2-2; TRBD2 matches at 8 bases. Germline loops: CDR1 LGHDT, CDR2 YNNKEL (reference sequence). V gave up 10 bases and J gave up 1 base; unmatched junction bases: 11. This CDR3 is 16 amino acids long. The CDR3 DNA reads TGTGCCAACAGGCCAAGCCTAGCGGGGAACACCGGGGAGCTGTTTTTT. Translated, it gives CANRPSLAGNTGELFF.

The CDR3 loop reads CASSLGVKGDTQYF. The CDR3 DNA follows: TGTGCCAGCAGTTTAGGGGTAAAGGGAGATACGCAGTATTTT. This chain connects TRBV28 to TRBJ2-3; D gene unclear. The length of the CDR3 is 14 residues. CDR1 and CDR2 from the germline V gene are MDHEN and SYDVKM. Trimming left V 2 bases short and J 5 bases short, with 11 bases between.

This clonotype was counted many times. The chain has TRBV12-3 or TRBV12-4 and TRBJ1-2, with D possibly matching TRBD1 (6 bases). The CDR3 runs to 12 residues. Trimming removed 5 bases at V and 7 bases at J, with 11 bases between. Here the CDR3 reads CASSGNRAGYTF. The DNA of the CDR3 is TGTGCCAGCAGTGGCAACAGGGCTGGCTACACCTTC.

The table lists this clonotype with many counts. The chain couples TRBV20-1 to TRBJ2-1; 10 nucleotides line up with TRBD1. V lost 6 bases and J lost 8; bases outside the gene matches: 13. CDR1 and CDR2 from the germline V gene are DFQATT and SNEGSKA (reference sequence). CDR3 length: 15 residues. The CDR3 coding sequence is TGCAGTGCCCCGCTTTGGGACAGGGGAGTTTATGAGCAGTTCTTC. Its protein is CSAPLWDRGVYEQFF.

V gene TRBV15 combines with J gene TRBJ2-7; no firm D call. With 2 bases removed from V and 5 bases from J, the gap between germline ends came to 7 bases. Germline CDR1 reads LNHNV; CDR2 reads YYDKDF (reference sequence). This CDR3 has 12 residues. CDR3 DNA sequence: TGTGCCACCAGCAGAATGGCGAACGAGCAGTACTTC. Translation: CATSRMANEQYF.